The present T cell receptor (beta chain) was sequenced within a study of cytomegalovirus exposure and HLA in healthy donors. Points on this clone: Its antigen remains unidentified.

V dropped 7 bases and J dropped 8; count of bases not matched to a gene: 12. This CDR3 has 15 amino acids. Per the germline V gene, CDR1 is MNHEY and CDR2 is SMNVEV (reference sequence). General study points: A reported reduction in N-insertions relative to the approximately 640-donor mean was seen in an Asian-associated ancestry cluster in a later analysis. V- and J-gene trimming in TCR beta was tied to a missense DCLRE1C variant by an analysis performed later. It was reported that TCR beta sequences correctly inferred the HLA-A and HLA-B alleles for most subjects.

The primer mix had 60 Vbeta and 13 Jbeta primers. Assay: immunoSEQ multiplex PCR; the TCRdb copy retains only in-frame clones and omits some. The sample lists 150,000 to 200,000 clones, approximately 80% occurring once. The sequenced sample consisted of PBMCs. The receptor was derived from a woman aged 40 to 55 in good health and CMV-seronegative. The rearrangement joins TRBV27 to TRBJ1-5; 9 nucleotides agree with TRBD1. DNA of the CDR3: TGTGCCAGCACCCCTGAGGACAGGGGAAAGAAGCCCCAGCATTTT. Amino acids: CASTPEDRGKKPQHF.